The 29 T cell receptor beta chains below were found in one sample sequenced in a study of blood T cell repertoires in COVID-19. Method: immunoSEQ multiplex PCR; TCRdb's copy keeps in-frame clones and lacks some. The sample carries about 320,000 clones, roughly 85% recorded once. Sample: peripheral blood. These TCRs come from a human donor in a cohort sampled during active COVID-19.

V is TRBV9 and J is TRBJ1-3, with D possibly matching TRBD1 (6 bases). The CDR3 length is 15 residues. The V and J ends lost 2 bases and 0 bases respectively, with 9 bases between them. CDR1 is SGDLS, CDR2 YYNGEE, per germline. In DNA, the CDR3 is TGTGCCAGCAGCGTCGACAGGAACTCTGGAAACACCATATATTTT. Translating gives CASSVDRNSGNTIYF.

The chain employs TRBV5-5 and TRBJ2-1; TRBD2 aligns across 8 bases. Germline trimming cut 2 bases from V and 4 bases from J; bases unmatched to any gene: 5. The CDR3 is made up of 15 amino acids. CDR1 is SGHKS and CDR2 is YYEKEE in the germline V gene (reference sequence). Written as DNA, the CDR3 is TGTGCCAGCAGCTTCTCTAGCGGGTCATACAATGAGCAGTTCTTC. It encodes CASSFSSGSYNEQFF. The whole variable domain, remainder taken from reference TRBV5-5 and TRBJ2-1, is DAGVTQSPTHLIKTRGQQVTLRCSPISGHKSVSWYQQVLGQGPQFIFQYYEKEERGRGNFPDRFSARQFPNYSSELNVNALLLGDSALYLCASSFSSGSYNEQFFGPGTRLTVL.

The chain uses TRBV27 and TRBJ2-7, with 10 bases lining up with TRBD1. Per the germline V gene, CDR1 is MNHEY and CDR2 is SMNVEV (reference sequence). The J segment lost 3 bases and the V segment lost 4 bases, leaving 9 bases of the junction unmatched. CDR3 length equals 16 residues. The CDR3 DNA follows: TGTGCCAGCAGTTCAATTTTGACAGGGGGCGGCTACGAGCAGTACTTC. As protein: CASSSILTGGGYEQYF.

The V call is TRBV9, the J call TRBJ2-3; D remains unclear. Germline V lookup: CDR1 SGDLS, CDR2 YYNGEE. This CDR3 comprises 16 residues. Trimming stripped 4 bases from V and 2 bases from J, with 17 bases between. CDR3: CASSLEAGRYTDTQYF. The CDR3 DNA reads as TGTGCCAGCAGCCTCGAAGCAGGCAGGTACACAGATACGCAGTATTTT.

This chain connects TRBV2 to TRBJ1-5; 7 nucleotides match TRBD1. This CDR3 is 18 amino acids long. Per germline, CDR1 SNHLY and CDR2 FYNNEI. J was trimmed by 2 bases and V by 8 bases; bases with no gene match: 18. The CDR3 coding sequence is TGTGCCAGCGGCTGGAAAGAGACAGGGATCAGCGGCAATCAGCCCCAGCATTTT. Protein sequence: CASGWKETGISGNQPQHF.

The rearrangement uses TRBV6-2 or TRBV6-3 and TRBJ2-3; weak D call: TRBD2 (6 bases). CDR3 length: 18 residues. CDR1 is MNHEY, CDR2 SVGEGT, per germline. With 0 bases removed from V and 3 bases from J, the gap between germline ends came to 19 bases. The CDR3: CASSYSMAGPAFTDTQYF. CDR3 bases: TGTGCCAGCAGTTACTCGATGGCGGGGCCTGCTTTTACAGATACGCAGTATTTT.

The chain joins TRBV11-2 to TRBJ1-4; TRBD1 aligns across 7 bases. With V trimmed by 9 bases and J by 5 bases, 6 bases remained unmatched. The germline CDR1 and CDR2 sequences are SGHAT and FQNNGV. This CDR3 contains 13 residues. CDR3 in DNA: TGTGCCAGTTCCCGGGACAGAAATGAAAAACTGTTTTTT. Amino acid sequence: CASSRDRNEKLFF.

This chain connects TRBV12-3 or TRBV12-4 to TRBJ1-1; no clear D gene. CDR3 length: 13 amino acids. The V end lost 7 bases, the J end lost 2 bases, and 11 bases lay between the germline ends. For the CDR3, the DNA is TGTGCCAGCACCAACGGAGGAAACACTGAAGCTTTCTTT. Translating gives CASTNGGNTEAFF.

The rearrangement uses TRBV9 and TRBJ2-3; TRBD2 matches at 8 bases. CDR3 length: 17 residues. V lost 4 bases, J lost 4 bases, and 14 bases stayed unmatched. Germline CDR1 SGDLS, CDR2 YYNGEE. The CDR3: CASSSDGLRGEADTQYF. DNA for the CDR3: TGTGCCAGCAGCTCCGATGGGTTGCGGGGGGAGGCAGATACGCAGTATTTT.

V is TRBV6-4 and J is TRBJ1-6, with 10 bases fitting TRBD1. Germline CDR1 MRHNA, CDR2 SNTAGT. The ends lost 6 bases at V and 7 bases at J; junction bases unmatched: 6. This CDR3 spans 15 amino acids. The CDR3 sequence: CASSRRDRGNSPLHF. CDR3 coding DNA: TGTGCCAGCAGCCGCCGGGACAGGGGCAATTCACCCCTCCACTTT.

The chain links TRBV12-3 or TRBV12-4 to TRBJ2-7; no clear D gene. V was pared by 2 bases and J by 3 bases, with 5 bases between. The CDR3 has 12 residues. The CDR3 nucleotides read TGTGCCAGCAGTTTAAGCCGCTACGAGCAGTACTTC. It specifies CASSLSRYEQYF.

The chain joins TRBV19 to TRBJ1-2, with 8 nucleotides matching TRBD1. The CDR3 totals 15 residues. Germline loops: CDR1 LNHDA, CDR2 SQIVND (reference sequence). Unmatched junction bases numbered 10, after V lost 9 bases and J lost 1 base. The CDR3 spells CASSSGTGFNYGYTF. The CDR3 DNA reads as TGTGCCAGCTCGTCCGGGACAGGCTTTAACTATGGCTACACCTTC.

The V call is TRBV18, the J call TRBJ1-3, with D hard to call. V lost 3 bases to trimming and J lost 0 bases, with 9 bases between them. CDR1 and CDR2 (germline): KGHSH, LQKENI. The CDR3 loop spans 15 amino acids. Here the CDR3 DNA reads TGTGCCAGCTCACCGCTGCAGAACTCTGGAAACACCATATATTTT. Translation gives CASSPLQNSGNTIYF.

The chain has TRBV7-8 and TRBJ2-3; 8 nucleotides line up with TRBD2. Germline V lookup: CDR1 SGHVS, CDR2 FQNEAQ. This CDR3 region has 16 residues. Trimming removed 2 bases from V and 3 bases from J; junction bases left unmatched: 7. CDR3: CASSLSRGGLTDTQYF. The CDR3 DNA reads TGTGCCAGCAGCTTAAGTCGGGGGGGCCTGACAGATACGCAGTATTTT. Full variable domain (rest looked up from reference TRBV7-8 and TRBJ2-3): GAGVSQSPRYKVAKRGQDVALRCDPISGHVSLFWYQQALGQGPEFLTYFQNEAQLDKSGLPSDRFFAERPEGSVSTLKIQRTQQEDSAVYLCASSLSRGGLTDTQYFGPGTRLTVL.

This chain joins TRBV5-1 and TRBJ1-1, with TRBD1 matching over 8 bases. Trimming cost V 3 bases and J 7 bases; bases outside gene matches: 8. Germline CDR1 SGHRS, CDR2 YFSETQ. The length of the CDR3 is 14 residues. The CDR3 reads CASSSGGGEFEAFF. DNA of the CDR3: TGCGCCAGCAGCTCAGGGGGCGGCGAGTTTGAAGCTTTCTTT.

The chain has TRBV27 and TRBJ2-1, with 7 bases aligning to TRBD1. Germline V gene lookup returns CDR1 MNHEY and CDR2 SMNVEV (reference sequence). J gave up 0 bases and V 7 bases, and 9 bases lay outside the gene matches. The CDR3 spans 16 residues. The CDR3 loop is CASTQGDPLSYNEQFF. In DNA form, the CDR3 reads TGTGCCAGCACCCAGGGGGACCCGCTCTCCTACAATGAGCAGTTCTTC.

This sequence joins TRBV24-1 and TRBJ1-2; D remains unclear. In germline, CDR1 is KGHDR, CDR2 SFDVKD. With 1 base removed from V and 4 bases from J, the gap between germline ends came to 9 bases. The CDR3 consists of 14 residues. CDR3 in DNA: TGTGCCACCAGTGATTTTGGCAGATCCTATGGCTACACCTTC. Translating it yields CATSDFGRSYGYTF.

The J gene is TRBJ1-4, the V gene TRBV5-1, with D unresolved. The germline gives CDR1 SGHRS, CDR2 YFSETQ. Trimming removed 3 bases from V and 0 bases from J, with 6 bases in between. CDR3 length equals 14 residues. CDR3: CASSSTSTNEKLFF. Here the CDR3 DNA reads TGCGCCAGCAGCTCCACATCAACTAATGAAAAACTGTTTTTT.

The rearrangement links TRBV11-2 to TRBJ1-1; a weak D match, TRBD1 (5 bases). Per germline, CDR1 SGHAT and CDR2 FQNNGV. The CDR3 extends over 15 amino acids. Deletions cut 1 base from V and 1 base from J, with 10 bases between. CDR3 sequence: CASSLVKGPNTEAFF. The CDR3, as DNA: TGTGCCAGCAGCTTAGTCAAGGGGCCGAACACTGAAGCTTTCTTT.

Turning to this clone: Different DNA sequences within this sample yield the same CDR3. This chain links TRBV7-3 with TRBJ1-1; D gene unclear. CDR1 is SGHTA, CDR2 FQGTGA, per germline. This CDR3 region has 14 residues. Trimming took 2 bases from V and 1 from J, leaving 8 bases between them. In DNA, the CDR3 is TGTGCCAGCAGCTTAGGCGCAGGGAACACTGAAGCTTTCTTT. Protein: CASSLGAGNTEAFF. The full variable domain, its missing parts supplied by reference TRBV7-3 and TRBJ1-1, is GAGVSQTPSNKVTEKGKYVELRCDPISGHTALYWYRQSLGQGPEFLIYFQGTGAADDSGLPNDRFFAVRPEGSVSTLKIQRTERGDSAVYLCASSLGAGNTEAFFGQGTRLTVV.

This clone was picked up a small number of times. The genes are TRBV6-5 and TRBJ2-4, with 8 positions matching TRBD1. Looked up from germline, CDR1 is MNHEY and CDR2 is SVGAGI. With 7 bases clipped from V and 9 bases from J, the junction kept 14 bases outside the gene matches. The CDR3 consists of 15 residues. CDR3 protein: CASTQTGALVGIQYF. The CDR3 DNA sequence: TGTGCCAGCACCCAGACAGGGGCCTTAGTGGGCATTCAGTACTTC.

CDR3 sequence (DNA): TGTGCCAGCAGTGGAAGACAGGGGGGATACATTCAGTACTTC. This sequence encodes CASSGRQGGYIQYF. This chain joins TRBV2 and TRBJ2-4; TRBD1 aligns across 9 bases. This CDR3 contains 14 residues. The ends lost 4 bases at V and 8 bases at J; junction bases unmatched: 6. Per the germline V gene, CDR1 is SNHLY and CDR2 is FYNNEI.

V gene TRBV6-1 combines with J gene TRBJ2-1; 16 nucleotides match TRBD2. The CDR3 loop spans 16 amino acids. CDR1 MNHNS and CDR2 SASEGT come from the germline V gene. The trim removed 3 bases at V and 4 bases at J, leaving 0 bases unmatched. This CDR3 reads CASSEGLAGGYNEQFF. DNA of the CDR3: TGTGCCAGCAGTGAGGGACTAGCGGGGGGGTACAATGAGCAGTTCTTC.

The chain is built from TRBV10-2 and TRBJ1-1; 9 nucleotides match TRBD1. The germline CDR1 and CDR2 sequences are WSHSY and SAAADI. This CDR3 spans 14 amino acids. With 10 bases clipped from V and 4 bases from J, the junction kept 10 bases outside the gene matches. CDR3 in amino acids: CATLEQGAGTEAFF. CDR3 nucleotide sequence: TGCGCCACTTTAGAACAGGGGGCAGGCACTGAAGCTTTCTTT.

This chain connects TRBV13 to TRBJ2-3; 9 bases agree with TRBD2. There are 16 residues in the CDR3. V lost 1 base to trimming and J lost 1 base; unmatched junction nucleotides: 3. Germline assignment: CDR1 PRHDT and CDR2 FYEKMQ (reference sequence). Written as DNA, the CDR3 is TGTGCCAGCAGCTTAGTGCGGGGGGGCCGCACAGATACGCAGTATTTT. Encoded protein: CASSLVRGGRTDTQYF. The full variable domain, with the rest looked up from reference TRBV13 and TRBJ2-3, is AAGVIQSPRHLIKEKRETATLKCYPIPRHDTVYWYQQGPGQDPQFLISFYEKMQSDKGSIPDRFSAQQFSDYHSELNMSSLELGDSALYFCASSLVRGGRTDTQYFGPGTRLTVL.

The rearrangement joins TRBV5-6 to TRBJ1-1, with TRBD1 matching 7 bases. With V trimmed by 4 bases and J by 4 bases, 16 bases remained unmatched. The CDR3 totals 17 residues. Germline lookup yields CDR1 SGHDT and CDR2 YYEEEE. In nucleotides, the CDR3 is TGTGCCAGCAGCCCAGGGGGTATACGAGTACGGTCCACTGAAGCTTTCTTT. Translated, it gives CASSPGGIRVRSTEAFF.

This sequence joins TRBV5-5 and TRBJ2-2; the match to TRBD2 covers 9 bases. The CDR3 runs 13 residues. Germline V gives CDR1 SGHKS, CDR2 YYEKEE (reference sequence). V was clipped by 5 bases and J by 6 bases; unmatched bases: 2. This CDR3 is CASSSSGAGELFF. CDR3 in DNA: TGTGCCAGCAGTTCTAGCGGGGCCGGGGAGCTGTTTTTT. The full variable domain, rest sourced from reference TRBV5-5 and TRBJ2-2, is DAGVTQSPTHLIKTRGQQVTLRCSPISGHKSVSWYQQVLGQGPQFIFQYYEKEERGRGNFPDRFSARQFPNYSSELNVNALLLGDSALYLCASSSSGAGELFFGEGSRLTVL.

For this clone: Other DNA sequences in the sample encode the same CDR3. CDR3 nucleotides: TGTGCCAGCTCACCTGGGCTCCAAGAGACCCAGTACTTC. It specifies CASSPGLQETQYF. The chain uses TRBV18 and TRBJ2-5, with D unclear. Trimming cost V 3 bases and J 1 base, with 6 bases left between them. CDR1 and CDR2 (germline): KGHSH, LQKENI. This CDR3 spans 13 amino acids. Full variable domain (outside the CDR3, taken from reference TRBV18 and TRBJ2-5): NAGVMQNPRHLVRRRGQEARLRCSPMKGHSHVYWYRQLPEEGLKFMVYLQKENIIDESGMPKERFSAEFPKEGPSILRIQQVVRGDSAAYFCASSPGLQETQYFGPGTRLLVL.

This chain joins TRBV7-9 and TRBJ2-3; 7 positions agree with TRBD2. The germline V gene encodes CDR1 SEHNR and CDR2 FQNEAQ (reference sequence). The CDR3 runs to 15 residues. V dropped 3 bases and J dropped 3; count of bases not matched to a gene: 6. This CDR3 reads CASSFAQRGTDTQYF. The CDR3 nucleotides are TGTGCCAGCAGCTTCGCTCAGCGGGGTACAGATACGCAGTATTTT.